A single sample is the source of the 3 T cell receptor beta chains below, sequenced in a study of blood T cell repertoires in COVID-19 (dated by TCRdb to about 2020). Library creation used the immunoSEQ multiplex PCR assay. The table comes from immuneACCESS by way of TCRdb, which keeps in-frame sequences with V and J called. Part of the clones is missing from these tables; in studies checked, under half for an unresolved V gene and the rest for unknown reasons. In all, the sample holds 55,000 to 70,000 clones, and more than 90% of those were seen once. Clones ranked in the top ten supply approximately 6.2% of the sample. Sample: peripheral blood. The source is a human donor in a cohort sampled during active COVID-19.

The chain carries TRBV19 and TRBJ2-7; D might be TRBD2 (5 bases). V lost 1 base and J 3 bases, leaving 10 bases between the germline ends. Germline V gene sequence: CDR1 LNHDA, CDR2 SQIVND (reference sequence). The CDR3 is made up of 14 amino acids. CDR3 protein: CASSIAGSLYEQYF. The CDR3, as DNA: TGTGCCAGTAGTATAGCGGGGTCCCTCTACGAGCAGTACTTC.

This chain uses TRBV9 with TRBJ1-4; TRBD1 might be the D (6 bases). This CDR3 is built from 17 residues. V lost 3 bases and J 8 bases, leaving 23 bases between the germline ends. CDR1 SGDLS and CDR2 YYNGEE come from the germline V gene. The CDR3 reads CASSANRGGARGEKLFF. The DNA of the CDR3 is TGTGCCAGCAGCGCCAATCGAGGGGGGGCTAGGGGCGAAAAACTGTTTTTT. Together with reference TRBV9 and TRBJ1-4, the CDR3 gives the full variable domain: DSGVTQTPKHLITATGQRVTLRCSPRSGDLSVYWYQQSLDQGLQFLIQYYNGEERAKGNILERFSAQQFPDLHSELNLSSLELGDSALYFCASSANRGGARGEKLFFGSGTQLSVL.

The gene calls are TRBV19 and TRBJ2-2; 10 nucleotides line up with TRBD2. The CDR3 has 15 residues. The V and J ends lost 9 bases and 8 bases, in that order; junction bases with no gene match: 12. Germline CDR1 LNHDA, CDR2 SQIVND (reference sequence). In DNA form, the CDR3 reads TGTGCCAGCCAACCGCTAGCGGGAGTAAGGGGGGAGCTGTTTTTT. Protein sequence: CASQPLAGVRGELFF.